These 5 T cell receptor beta chains originate from one sample sequenced in a study of shared clonotypes between healthy human individuals (dated by TCRdb to 2018 to 2020). Preparation of the library involved the immunoSEQ multiplex PCR assay. In its TCRdb copy, this immuneACCESS table keeps in-frame sequences only and misses some clones. Where compared with another copy, unresolved V genes explain less than half of these, and the others have no known cause. This sample has millions of clones in its table, and just over 90% of those were observed once. 0.13% to 0.15% of the sample comes from the top ten. The sample comprised naive CD4+ T cells sorted from blood. Interpreted using the paper, the cell subset or site label stands for: CD45RA+ positively selected. Receptors were obtained from a man younger than 35 in good health.

As DNA, the CDR3 is TGCGCCAGCAGCCCGCAACAGGGGCAGGGTTCACCCCTCCACTTT. Its protein product is CASSPQQGQGSPLHF. The chain recombines TRBV5-1 with TRBJ1-6; the match to TRBD1 covers 7 bases. With 4 bases clipped from V and 9 bases from J, the junction kept 10 bases outside the gene matches. The germline V gene encodes CDR1 SGHRS and CDR2 YFSETQ. The CDR3 loop spans 15 amino acids.

The gene calls are TRBV7-9 and TRBJ1-3; D is uncertain. From germline, CDR1 is SEHNR and CDR2 FQNEAQ (reference sequence). CDR3 length equals 14 residues. The ends were cut back, 1 base at V and 2 bases at J, with 6 bases in the middle. As DNA, the CDR3 is TGTGCCAGCAGCTTAGGTGTAGCTGGAAACACCATATATTTT. Translating it yields CASSLGVAGNTIYF. Using reference TRBV7-9 and TRBJ1-3 for the parts outside the CDR3, the full variable domain is DTGVSQNPRHKITKRGQNVTFRCDPISEHNRLYWYRQTLGQGPEFLTYFQNEAQLEKSRLLSDRFSAERPKGSFSTLEIQRTEQGDSAMYLCASSLGVAGNTIYFGEGSWLTVV.

The chain carries TRBV7-2 and TRBJ2-5; perhaps TRBD2 as D (6 bases). Germline V gives CDR1 SGHTA, CDR2 FQGNSA. This CDR3 spans 14 amino acids. The V end lost 4 bases, the J end lost 4 bases, and 13 bases lay between the germline ends. This CDR3 reads CASSSPPGRETQYF. The CDR3 bases are TGTGCCAGCAGCTCCCCCCCCGGGAGAGAGACCCAGTACTTC.

The chain carries TRBV6-6 and TRBJ2-1; 8 bases line up with TRBD1. Per germline, CDR1 MNHNY and CDR2 SVGAGI (reference sequence). The CDR3 is 15 residues long. J lost 2 bases, V lost 6 bases, and 6 bases had no gene match. CDR3 loop: CASSSDREAYNEQFF. The DNA for the CDR3 is TGTGCCAGCAGCTCGGACAGGGAGGCCTACAATGAGCAGTTCTTC.

As DNA, the CDR3 is TGTGCCAGCAGCTTGGGTGGGACGGGGGCCACCTACGAGCAGTACTTC. It codes for CASSLGGTGATYEQYF. V usage is TRBV5-4 and J usage is TRBJ2-7; TRBD1 or TRBD2 may be the D gene (6 bases each). Germline CDR1 and CDR2: SGHNT and YYREEE (reference sequence). The CDR3 consists of 16 residues. V lost 0 bases and J lost 2, with 15 bases in between.